This T cell receptor beta chain came from a study of cytomegalovirus exposure and HLA in healthy donors. Concerning this clone: Its specificity is not known. Different DNA sequences within this sample yield the same CDR3.

The PCR contained 60 Vbeta and 13 Jbeta primers. The assay was immunoSEQ multiplex PCR, and TCRdb's table has in-frame clones only and misses some. The repertoire holds fewer than 250,000 clones, with roughly 82% as singletons. Each donor was nominally healthy when sampled (though unrecorded immune exposures were likely). Germline V CDR1 and CDR2: MNHEY, SVGAGI. This CDR3 comprises 13 residues. The V segment lost 6 bases and the J segment 3 bases; nucleotides outside the gene matches: 3. Points from the study as a whole: For TCR beta chains, V- and J-gene trimming was later linked to a missense DCLRE1C variant. TCR beta sequences reportedly predicted most subjects' HLA-A and HLA-B alleles accurately.

The chain is built from TRBV6-5 and TRBJ2-7, with 9 bases fitting TRBD1. The sample consisted of PBMCs. This TCR was sampled from a man aged 40-49 years in good health and CMV-seropositive. The CDR3 region has the DNA TGTGCCAGCAGGCGACAGGGGGTCTACGAGCAGTACTTC. Translation: CASRRQGVYEQYF.